Listed below are T cell receptor beta chains from one sample, sequenced in a study of blood T cell repertoires in COVID-19. Sequencing was performed with immunoSEQ multiplex PCR; in TCRdb, only in-frame clones are kept and a portion is missing. The profile shows about 220,000 clones, 80% of them singletons. The material sequenced was peripheral blood. The receptors stem from a human donor in a cohort sampled during active COVID-19. CDR3s include the opening cysteine and the closing phenylalanine or tryptophan. A D gene is named only where the DNA matches it firmly. Clone size is shown for a subset of rows, as once, few, many or a class of expanded clone.

v_call	clone_size	j_call	d_call	cdr3_aa	cdr3_nt
TRBV6-4	-	TRBJ2-3	-	CASSDSEGPSTDTQYF	TGTGCCAGCAGTGACTCGGAGGGCCCCAGCACAGATACGCAGTATTTT
TRBV7-2	-	TRBJ2-7	-	CASSPPSAEQYF	TGTGCCAGCAGCCCTCCTAGCGCCGAGCAGTACTTC
TRBV5-4	-	TRBJ2-2	-	CASTKPGQGANTGELFF	TGTGCCAGCACCAAACCGGGACAAGGGGCGAACACCGGGGAGCTGTTTTTT
TRBV28	-	TRBJ2-3	TRBD1	CASSSRGLTLDTQYF	TGTGCCAGCAGTTCCAGGGGGCTTACTTTAGACACGCAGTATTTT
TRBV9	few	TRBJ1-1	-	CASSVAGQGTTEAFF	TGTGCCAGCAGCGTAGCAGGCCAGGGTACCACTGAAGCTTTCTTT
TRBV28	-	TRBJ1-2	TRBD1	CASSSMTGKRSYGYTF	TGTGCCAGCAGTTCTATGACAGGGAAGAGGAGCTATGGCTACACCTTC
TRBV6-5	few	TRBJ2-3	TRBD2	CASSERGRDTQYF	TGTGCCAGTTCTGAGCGGGGACGAGATACGCAGTATTTT
TRBV28	-	TRBJ2-3	TRBD1	CASRLGTASTDTQYF	TGTGCCAGCAGACTAGGGACAGCTAGCACAGATACGCAGTATTTT
TRBV6-5	-	TRBJ2-7	-	CASSFGQSYEQYF	TGTGCCAGCAGTTTCGGACAGTCCTACGAGCAGTACTTC
TRBV7-6	-	TRBJ2-5	TRBD2	CASSLGLAGGQETQYF	TGTGCCAGCAGCTTAGGCCTAGCGGGGGGCCAAGAGACCCAGTACTTC
TRBV18	-	TRBJ1-2	TRBD1	CASSPMEGQDRGGYTF	TGTGCCAGCTCACCGATGGAAGGACAGGATCGAGGAGGCTACACCTTC
TRBV29-1	few	TRBJ2-2	TRBD2	CSVAEWNGGAAGELFF	TGCAGCGTTGCTGAATGGAACGGGGGGGCCGCCGGGGAGCTGTTTTTT
TRBV18	-	TRBJ2-7	-	CASSPVSPGNEQYF	TGTGCCAGCTCACCAGTTTCCCCGGGTAACGAGCAGTACTTC
TRBV20-1	-	TRBJ2-1	TRBD2	CSASPAGAFNEQFF	TGCAGTGCTAGTCCAGCGGGGGCCTTCAATGAGCAGTTCTTC
TRBV5-1	-	TRBJ2-7	TRBD1	CASSPFPGQGGYEQYF	TGCGCCAGCAGCCCCTTCCCGGGACAGGGAGGGTACGAGCAGTACTTC
TRBV3-1/TRBV3-2	-	TRBJ1-2	-	CASSQVQGSYGYTF	TGTGCCAGCAGCCAAGTTCAGGGAAGCTATGGCTACACCTTC
TRBV5-4	-	TRBJ2-7	TRBD1	CAFARDSLGYEQYF	TGTGCCTTTGCCCGGGACAGTTTGGGGTACGAGCAGTACTTC
TRBV28	-	TRBJ2-4	TRBD1	CASRGQGLAKNIQYF	TGTGCCAGCAGAGGACAGGGACTAGCCAAAAACATTCAGTACTTC
TRBV6-5	once	TRBJ1-2	TRBD1	CASRGQGAGYGYTF	TGTGCCAGCAGAGGACAGGGAGCGGGCTATGGCTACACCTTC
TRBV28	few	TRBJ1-5	TRBD1	CASSPRGLSNQPQHF	TGTGCCAGCAGCCCCAGGGGGCTTAGCAATCAGCCCCAGCATTTT
TRBV18	-	TRBJ1-1	TRBD1	CASSRDRGQGTEAFF	TGTGCCAGCTCACGCGACAGGGGGCAGGGCACTGAAGCTTTCTTT
TRBV7-2	-	TRBJ1-1	-	CASSSGRGVTEAFF	TGTGCCAGCAGCTCCGGTCGGGGGGTGACTGAAGCTTTCTTT
TRBV3-1/TRBV3-2	-	TRBJ1-2	-	CASAGRRYGYTF	TGTGCCAGCGCCGGCAGGAGGTATGGCTACACCTTC
TRBV6-5	-	TRBJ1-1	TRBD1	CASSRGQDGTEAFF	TGTGCCAGCAGCCGCGGACAGGATGGGACTGAAGCTTTCTTT
TRBV7-9	once	TRBJ1-4	-	CASSLKESFILSEKLFF	TGTGCCAGCAGCTTAAAGGAGTCGTTTATCTTAAGTGAAAAACTGTTTTTT
TRBV15	once	TRBJ2-2	-	CATSRDDYSPQGGELFF	TGTGCCACCAGCAGAGATGATTACAGCCCACAGGGAGGGGAGCTGTTTTTT
TRBV5-6	few	TRBJ1-5	TRBD1	CASSPGAGQVYEPQHF	TGTGCCAGCAGCCCCGGTGCGGGACAGGTCTATGAACCCCAGCATTTT
TRBV5-4	-	TRBJ1-2	-	CASSLGTAYGYGYTF	TGTGCCAGCAGCTTGGGGACAGCCTACGGCTATGGCTACACCTTC
TRBV9	-	TRBJ2-1	-	CASSPRGRGAAGEQFF	TGTGCCAGCAGCCCCCGCGGCAGGGGAGCAGCAGGTGAGCAGTTCTTC